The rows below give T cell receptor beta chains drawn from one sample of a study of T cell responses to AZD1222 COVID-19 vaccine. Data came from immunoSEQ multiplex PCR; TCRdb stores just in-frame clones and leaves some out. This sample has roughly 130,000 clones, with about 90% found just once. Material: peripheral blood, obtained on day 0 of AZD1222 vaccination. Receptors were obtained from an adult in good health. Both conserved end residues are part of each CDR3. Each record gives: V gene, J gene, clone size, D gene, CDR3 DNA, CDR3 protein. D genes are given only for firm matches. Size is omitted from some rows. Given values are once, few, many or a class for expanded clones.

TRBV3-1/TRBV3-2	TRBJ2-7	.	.	TGTGCCAGCAGCCAATCTCTCGGGTTCTACGAGCAGTACTTC	CASSQSLGFYEQYF
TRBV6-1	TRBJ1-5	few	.	TGTGCCAGCAGTGAGTATAGCAATCAGCCCCAGCATTTT	CASSEYSNQPQHF
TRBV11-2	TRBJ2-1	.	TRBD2	TGTGCCAGCAGCACTGGACTAGCGGAGCAGTTCTTC	CASSTGLAEQFF
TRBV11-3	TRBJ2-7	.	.	TGTGCCAGCAGCTCCGGGGGTGGCGAGCAGTACTTC	CASSSGGGEQYF
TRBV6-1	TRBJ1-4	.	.	TGTGCCAGCAGTGAAGAGGGGTCATCCTGGGAGGGAAAACTGTTTTTT	CASSEEGSSWEGKLFF
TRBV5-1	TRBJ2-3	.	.	TGCGCCAGCAGCTTGGGAGGGGTAGATCCGCAGTATTTT	CASSLGGVDPQYF
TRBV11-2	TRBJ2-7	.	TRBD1	TGTGCCAGCAGCCCCACGACAGGGGGCTACGAGCAGTACTTC	CASSPTTGGYEQYF
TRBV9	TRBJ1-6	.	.	TGTGCCAGCAGCGTAGGGGTGAGTTCACCCCTCCACTTT	CASSVGVSSPLHF
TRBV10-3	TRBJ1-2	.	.	TGTGCCATCAGTAGGGATTTTAGCTATGGCTACACCTTC	CAISRDFSYGYTF
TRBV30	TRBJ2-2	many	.	TGTGCCTGGAGTGTTTTAGGGGGAGAATCCGGGGAGCTGTTTTTT	CAWSVLGGESGELFF
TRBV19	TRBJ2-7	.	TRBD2	TGTGCCAGTAGTCCCTTGACTAGCGGGAGGAATTACGAGCAGTACTTC	CASSPLTSGRNYEQYF
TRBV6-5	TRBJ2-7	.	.	TGTGCCAGCAGTCGCGCCCTCAGCTCCTACGAGCAGTACTTC	CASSRALSSYEQYF
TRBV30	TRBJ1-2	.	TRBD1	TGTGCCTGGAGGGGTGACAGGGGGCGCGGTTCTGGCTACACCTTC	CAWRGDRGRGSGYTF
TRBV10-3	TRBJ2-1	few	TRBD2	TGTGCCATCAGTGAGGGAACTAGCGGCACCTACAATGAGCAGTTCTTC	CAISEGTSGTYNEQFF
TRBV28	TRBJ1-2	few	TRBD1	TGTGCCAGCAGTGAAGCCCTACAGGGGGTAGTCTATGGCTACACCTTC	CASSEALQGVVYGYTF
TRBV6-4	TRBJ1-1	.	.	TGTGCCAGCAGTGACTCCCTGAACACTGAAGCTTTCTTT	CASSDSLNTEAFF
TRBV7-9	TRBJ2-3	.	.	TGTGCCAGCAGCCCTCAGGGGTCATCAGATACGCAGTATTTT	CASSPQGSSDTQYF
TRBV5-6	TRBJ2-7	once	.	TGTGCCAGCAGCTTGGCCGGTGGGGCCTCCTACGAGCAGTACTTC	CASSLAGGASYEQYF
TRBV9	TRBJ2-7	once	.	TGTGCCAGCAGTTTGGGACACCTGAGCTCCTACGAGCAGTACTTC	CASSLGHLSSYEQYF
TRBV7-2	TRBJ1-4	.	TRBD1	TGTGCCAGCAGCCCGGACAGGGGAGGTGAAAAACTGTTTTTT	CASSPDRGGEKLFF
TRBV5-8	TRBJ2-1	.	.	TGTGCCAGCAGCTTGTGGTTGGTCCAGACTGGCAGGACCTACAATGAGCAGTTCTTC	CASSLWLVQTGRTYNEQFF
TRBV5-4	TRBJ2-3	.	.	TGTGCCAGCAGGCCCGGGACTCGCACAGATACGCAGTATTTT	CASRPGTRTDTQYF
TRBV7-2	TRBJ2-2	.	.	TGTGCCAGCAGCTTAGAAGAGACGGGAGTATTGACCGGGGAGCTGTTTTTT	CASSLEETGVLTGELFF
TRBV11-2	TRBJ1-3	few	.	TGTGCCAGCTCGTCGTTGGGGGTCGGAAACACCATATATTTT	CASSSLGVGNTIYF
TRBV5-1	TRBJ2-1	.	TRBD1	TGCGCCAGCAGCTTGGTGGGACAGGTGCACAATGAGCAGTTCTTC	CASSLVGQVHNEQFF
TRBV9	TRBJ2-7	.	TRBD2	TGTGCCAGCAGCGTATTAGAACTAGCGGGTCTTAGGGAGCAGTACTTC	CASSVLELAGLREQYF
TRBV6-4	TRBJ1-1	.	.	TGTGCCAGCAGTGACTCCCACAGGGTTGGAGTCGCTGAAGCTTTCTTT	CASSDSHRVGVAEAFF
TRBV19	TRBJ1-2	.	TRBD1	TGTGCCAGTAGTACCCAGGGTGGCAGGGGGAACGGCTACACCTTC	CASSTQGGRGNGYTF
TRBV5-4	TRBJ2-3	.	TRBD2	TGTGCCAGCAGCCGGGGGGGCGGGACAGATACGCAGTATTTT	CASSRGGGTDTQYF
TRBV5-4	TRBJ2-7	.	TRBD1	TGTGCCAGCAGCCCGGGACAGGGGGGCTACGAGCAGTACTTC	CASSPGQGGYEQYF
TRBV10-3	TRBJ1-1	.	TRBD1	TGTGCCATCAGTGGATGGGGCCACCGTCAGGGGGGGAACACTGAAGCTTTCTTT	CAISGWGHRQGGNTEAFF
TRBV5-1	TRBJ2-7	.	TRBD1	TGCGCCAGCAGCTTGGGACAGGGGGCGAGTTACGAGCAGTACTTC	CASSLGQGASYEQYF
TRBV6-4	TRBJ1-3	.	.	TGTGCCAGCAGGACGGGACACGACACCTTGAGCTCTGGAAACACCATATATTTT	CASRTGHDTLSSGNTIYF
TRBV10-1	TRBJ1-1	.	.	TGCGCCAGCAGTGAGGCCACCGTGGGCACTGAAGCTTTCTTT	CASSEATVGTEAFF
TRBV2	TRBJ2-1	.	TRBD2	TGTGCCAGCAGATACCGGAGGACAGGGTTAGCGGGGGGGCCGAGAGATGAATACAATGAGCAGTTCTTC	CASRYRRTGLAGGPRDEYNEQFF
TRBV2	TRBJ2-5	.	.	TGTGCCAGCAGTGTACGGGCGGAGGGGACCCAGTACTTC	CASSVRAEGTQYF
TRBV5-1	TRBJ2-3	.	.	TGCGCCAGCAGCAGCCCCACAGATACGCAGTATTTT	CASSSPTDTQYF
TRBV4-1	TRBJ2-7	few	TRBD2	TGCGCCAGCAGCCACACCGGGCGGGGGGGATCCTACGAGCAGTACTTC	CASSHTGRGGSYEQYF
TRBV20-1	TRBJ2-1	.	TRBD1	TGCAGTGCTATTGAGGGGGCTGGCAATGAGCAGTTCTTC	CSAIEGAGNEQFF
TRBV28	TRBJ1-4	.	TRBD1	TGTGCCAGCAGGACAGGGGGCTTTAATGAAAAACTGTTTTTT	CASRTGGFNEKLFF
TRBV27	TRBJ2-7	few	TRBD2	TGTGCCAGCAGCCGTGGACTAGCGGGGACCTACGGGCAGTACTTC	CASSRGLAGTYGQYF
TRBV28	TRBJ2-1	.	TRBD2	TGTGCCAGCAGACCCCGGCTAGCGGCGCCCTACAATGAGCAGTTCTTC	CASRPRLAAPYNEQFF
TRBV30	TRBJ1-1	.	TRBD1	TGTGCCTGGAGGGACAGGGCGGACACTGAAGCTTTCTTT	CAWRDRADTEAFF
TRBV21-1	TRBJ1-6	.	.	TGTGCCAGCGGAGGGGTGGTGGGTTCACCCCTCCACTTT	CASGGVVGSPLHF
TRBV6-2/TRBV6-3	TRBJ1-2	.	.	TGTGCCAGCAGTTACTCGAACAACTATGGCTACACCTTC	CASSYSNNYGYTF
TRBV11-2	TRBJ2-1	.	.	TGTGCCAGCAGCTGGTCCCCGGCTTCGTGGGATTACTACAATGAGCAGTTCTTC	CASSWSPASWDYYNEQFF
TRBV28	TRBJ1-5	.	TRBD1	TGTGCCAGCAGTTTGGTTAACCTCAGGGGGCCCTTTAGCAATCAGCCCCAGCATTTT	CASSLVNLRGPFSNQPQHF
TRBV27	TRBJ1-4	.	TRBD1	TGTGCCAGCAGTTCCAAGACAGGGGGCCGGCCAGAAAAACTGTTTTTT	CASSSKTGGRPEKLFF
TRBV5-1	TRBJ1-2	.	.	TGCGCCAGCAGCTCCGATGCGGGGAGAGGAGGCTACACCTTC	CASSSDAGRGGYTF
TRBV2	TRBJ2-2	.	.	TGTGCCAGCAGCGCCACTAACACCGGGGAGCTGTTTTTT	CASSATNTGELFF
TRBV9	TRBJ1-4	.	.	TGTGCCAGCAGCGTAGATTCGGGTAGTGTAAGGTTTTTT	CASSVDSGSVRFF
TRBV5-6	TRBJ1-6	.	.	TGTGCCAGCAGCTCCCTGACAGGAGGGTCTTCACCCCTCCACTTT	CASSSLTGGSSPLHF
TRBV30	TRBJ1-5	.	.	TGTGCCTGGAGTGTACGGGGGTTGAGCAATCAGCCCCAGCATTTT	CAWSVRGLSNQPQHF
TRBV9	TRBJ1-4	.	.	TGTGCCAGCAGCGCTGGAGATGTGCAAGCGCGTTCCATCCCTAGGGAAAAACTGTTTTTT	CASSAGDVQARSIPREKLFF
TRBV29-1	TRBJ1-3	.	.	TGCAGCACTTGGGACACAGACTCTGGAAACACCATATATTTT	CSTWDTDSGNTIYF